This TCR beta chain comes out of a study of T cell clones after liver transplantation. For the study at large: Third-party-reactive TCRbeta sequences from pre-transplant mixed lymphocyte reactions served as antigen-independent comparators.

Assay used: immunoSEQ multiplex PCR; TCRdb lists only in-frame clones, some missing. The sample lists roughly 80,000 clones; 70% to 85% were seen once. V was shortened by 5 bases and J by 0 bases, with 14 bases between the two germline ends. CDR1 is MDHEN, CDR2 SYDVKM, per germline. The CDR3 totals 16 residues. This chain links TRBV28 with TRBJ2-4, with D hard to call. The clonotype comes from a human patient who received a liver transplant. Some T cells may be provided by the graft donor. This material consisted of CD4+ T cells from blood, taken 45 to 46 months after liver transplant. CDR3 amino acids: CASSLQPYLAKNIQYF. DNA of the CDR3: TGTGCCAGCAGTCTCCAACCTTACCTAGCCAAAAACATTCAGTACTTC.